Each of the 31 T cell receptor beta chains below was sequenced from the same sample in a study of T-cell memory formation after mild COVID-19. TCRdb re-analysed the 5' RACE reads in MiXCR, keeping a single row per CDR3 protein. Among 180,000 or so distinct CDR3 sequences listed, around a tenth were seen once. The material sequenced was PBMCs or a T cell subset sorted from them (not recorded which). These receptors originate from a man younger than 30 who had mild COVID-19 (a few samples of this study predate the infection). Cell type and time point are not known.

The table lists this clonotype with many counts. The gene calls are TRBV9 and TRBJ2-7; 11 bases are shared with TRBD1. From germline, CDR1 is SGDLS and CDR2 YYNGEE. V dropped 0 bases and J dropped 3; count of bases not matched to a gene: 5. The CDR3 is made up of 16 amino acids. The DNA of the CDR3 is TGTGCCAGCAGCGTAGCTGGGGGACAGGGGGACTACGAGCAGTACTTC. Translating gives CASSVAGGQGDYEQYF.

This clonotype was seen more than once but under ten times. Here the CDR3 reads CSARDAGLDQPQHF. The CDR3 DNA reads as TGCAGTGCTAGAGATGCAGGGTTAGATCAGCCCCAGCATTTT. The chain recombines TRBV20-1 with TRBJ1-5; TRBD1 is a possible D gene (5 bases). The CDR3 length is 14 residues. V was shortened by 0 bases and J by 5 bases, with 11 bases between the two germline ends. Germline CDR1 reads DFQATT; CDR2 reads SNEGSKA (reference sequence).

This clonotype has just a few counts. The V gene is TRBV7-3, the J gene TRBJ1-1, with 11 bases matching TRBD1. Trimming cost V 3 bases and J 5 bases; bases outside gene matches: 8. Germline V gene data show CDR1 as SGHTA and CDR2 as FQGTGA. This CDR3 has 16 amino acids. The CDR3 sequence: CASSLGGTGGRTEAFF. CDR3 DNA: TGTGCCAGCAGCTTGGGCGGGACAGGGGGTAGAACTGAAGCTTTCTTT.

The chain employs TRBV2 and TRBJ2-7; D not resolved. This CDR3 comprises 14 residues. Trimming removed 6 bases at V and 6 bases at J, with 18 bases between. Germline V CDR1 and CDR2: SNHLY, FYNNEI. This chain's CDR3 is CASRGDMMLGEQYF. The CDR3 nucleotides are TGTGCCAGCAGAGGAGACATGATGCTCGGCGAGCAGTACTTC. Variable domain in full (rest from reference TRBV2 and TRBJ2-7): EPEVTQTPSHQVTQMGQEVILRCVPISNHLYFYWYRQILGQKVEFLVSFYNNEISEKSEIFDDQFSVERPDGSNFTLKIRSTKLEDSAMYFCASRGDMMLGEQYFGPGTRLTVT.

Concerning this clonotype: A read error is possible here, since a much larger clone lies one base away. The chain uses TRBV4-3 and TRBJ1-1, with D possibly TRBD1 on 5 matching bases. CDR3 length: 16 amino acids. CDR1 is LGHNA and CDR2 is YSLEER in the germline V gene. The CDR3 DNA reads as TGCGACAGCAGCCAAGGTCCGGGCCAGGGAAAGACTGAAGCTTTCTTT. Amino acids: CDSSQGPGQGKTEAFF.

This clonotype was seen repeatedly, ten times or more. V is TRBV7-2 and J is TRBJ1-3, with a possible D match to TRBD1 (6 bases). V shed 1 base and J shed 4 bases, with 11 bases lying between them. This CDR3 has 15 amino acids. Germline values: CDR1 SGHTA, CDR2 FQGNSA. The CDR3 DNA reads as TGTGCCAGCAGCTTAGGGGGGCTGGAGGGAAACACCATATATTTT. Translated, it gives CASSLGGLEGNTIYF. Combining the CDR3 with reference TRBV7-2 and TRBJ1-3 gives the whole variable domain GAGVSQSPSNKVTEKGKDVELRCDPISGHTALYWYRQSLGQGLEFLIYFQGNSAPDKSGLPSDRFSAERTGGSVSTLTIQRTQQEDSAVYLCASSLGGLEGNTIYFGEGSWLTVV.

The genes are TRBV18 and TRBJ1-5; no firm D call. CDR1 KGHSH and CDR2 LQKENI come from the germline V gene. The CDR3 extends over 14 amino acids. Trimming shortened V by 3 bases and J by 0 bases, and 6 bases separated the two germline ends. For the CDR3, the DNA is TGTGCCAGCTCACCTGCTAATAGCAATCAGCCCCAGCATTTT. This translates into CASSPANSNQPQHF.

This clonotype was seen only a few times. The chain links TRBV28 to TRBJ1-2; D ambiguous. The germline CDR1 and CDR2 sequences are MDHEN and SYDVKM. The CDR3 is 15 amino acids. Between the trimmed V and J ends, which lost 2 bases and 4 bases, there was a span of 14 bases. This chain's CDR3 is CASSLAAPGTYGYTF. CDR3 nucleotides: TGTGCCAGCAGTTTAGCGGCCCCCGGTACCTATGGCTACACCTTC.

This clonotype was observed at least ten times. The gene calls are TRBV7-6 and TRBJ2-3; D gene ambiguous. CDR1 is SGHVS and CDR2 is FNYEAQ in the germline V gene. Trimming removed 1 base from V and 3 bases from J, with 8 bases in between. The CDR3 runs 14 residues. CDR3 sequence reads: CASSLGALTDTQYF. The CDR3 coding sequence is TGTGCCAGCAGCTTAGGGGCCTTAACAGATACGCAGTATTTT.

The chain is built from TRBV20-1 and TRBJ2-3; D is perhaps TRBD1 (6 bases). Trimming took off 6 bases at V and 2 bases at J, with 12 bases between the two ends. The CDR3 runs 13 residues. Germline CDR1 DFQATT, CDR2 SNEGSKA (reference sequence). The CDR3 sequence: CSAGDTDTDTQYF. The CDR3, as DNA: TGCAGTGCCGGGGACACGGACACAGATACGCAGTATTTT.

The chain links TRBV6-2 or TRBV6-3 to TRBJ1-5, with a weak D call TRBD1 (6 bases). Germline V gene lookup returns CDR1 MNHEY and CDR2 SVGEGT. The CDR3 is made up of 14 amino acids. The V end lost 4 bases, the J end lost 6 bases, and 13 bases lay between the germline ends. The CDR3 loop is CASSSQGLRQPQHF. CDR3 nucleotide sequence: TGTGCCAGCAGTTCCCAGGGGTTGCGTCAGCCCCAGCATTTT.

This rearrangement joins TRBV6-5 to TRBJ2-1; D assignment may be TRBD1 or TRBD2 (6 bases each). The CDR3 has 15 residues. The V gene's germline CDR1 is MNHEY and CDR2 SVGAGI. The V and J ends lost 6 bases and 2 bases respectively, with 14 bases between them. The CDR3 protein is CASRPPGGTYNEQFF. For the CDR3, the DNA is TGTGCCAGCAGGCCCCCCGGGGGCACCTACAATGAGCAGTTCTTC.

A few counts support this clonotype. V and J are TRBV6-1 and TRBJ2-3; D is ambiguous. Trimming removed 4 bases at V and 0 bases at J, with 8 bases between. CDR1 and CDR2 (germline): MNHNS, SASEGT. The CDR3 is 14 amino acids. CDR3 protein: CASSVPISTDTQYF. CDR3 coding DNA: TGTGCCAGCAGTGTACCGATTAGCACAGATACGCAGTATTTT.

This rearrangement joins TRBV18 to TRBJ2-1; D not certain. CDR1 KGHSH and CDR2 LQKENI come from the germline V gene. The V end lost 1 base, the J end lost 5 bases, and 12 bases lay between the germline ends. The CDR3 has 15 amino acids. As DNA, the CDR3 is TGTGCCAGCTCACCACAAGTGGGCCGCGACAATGAGCAGTTCTTC. Its translation is CASSPQVGRDNEQFF.

The sample holds many counts of this clonotype. The chain links TRBV4-2 to TRBJ2-2; 13 positions agree with TRBD2. Germline V gives CDR1 LGHNA, CDR2 YNFKEQ. CDR3 length: 17 amino acids. Germline trimming cut 4 bases from V and 0 bases from J; bases unmatched to any gene: 2. The CDR3: CASSRLAGGANTGELFF. For the CDR3, the DNA is TGTGCCAGCAGCCGACTAGCGGGGGGTGCGAACACCGGGGAGCTGTTTTTT.

V and J are TRBV6-1 and TRBJ1-4, with 7 bases fitting TRBD1. V gave up 2 bases and J gave up 6 bases; unmatched junction bases: 6. The CDR3 has 15 amino acids. Germline V gene sequence: CDR1 MNHNS, CDR2 SASEGT. CDR3 nucleotide sequence: TGTGCCAGCAGTGAAAGGGGCAGGGGGGATGAAAAACTGTTTTTT. Translated, it gives CASSERGRGDEKLFF.

This clonotype was observed many times. The chain uses TRBV6-5 and TRBJ2-7; 9 bases match TRBD2. V was clipped by 6 bases and J by 0 bases; unmatched bases: 12. Per germline, CDR1 MNHEY and CDR2 SVGAGI. The CDR3 sequence is 17 residues long. The CDR3 loop reads CASRPKWGLANSYEQYF. In DNA, the CDR3 is TGTGCCAGCAGACCGAAATGGGGACTAGCCAACTCCTACGAGCAGTACTTC.

This clonotype was observed at least ten times. V gene TRBV9 combines with J gene TRBJ1-6; D gene unclear. The germline V and J ends were trimmed by 0 bases and 8 bases, with 12 bases remaining between them. The CDR3 sequence is 15 residues long. The germline V gene encodes CDR1 SGDLS and CDR2 YYNGEE. CDR3 nucleotide sequence: TGTGCCAGCAGCGTAGCTGGGGTGAGGGATTCACCCCTCCACTTT. It is translated as CASSVAGVRDSPLHF.

The sample holds a few counts of this clonotype. The rearrangement joins TRBV7-2 to TRBJ2-1; 9 bases are shared with TRBD1. Trimming at V came to 3 bases and at J to 12 bases, leaving 6 bases not matched to a gene. CDR1 and CDR2 (germline): SGHTA, FQGNSA. The CDR3 is made up of 13 amino acids. CDR3 nucleotide sequence: TGTGCCAGCAGCTTGTCCTACAGGGGGCTGCAGTTCTTC. This translates into CASSLSYRGLQFF. The full variable domain, in which reference TRBV7-2 and TRBJ2-1 provide the parts outside the CDR3, is GAGVSQSPSNKVTEKGKDVELRCDPISGHTALYWYRQSLGQGLEFLIYFQGNSAPDKSGLPSDRFSAERTGGSVSTLTIQRTQQEDSAVYLCASSLSYRGLQFFGPGTRLTVL.

The chain carries TRBV5-1 and TRBJ2-7; no definite D call. CDR3 size: 15 residues. Germline V lookup: CDR1 SGHRS, CDR2 YFSETQ. The germline V and J ends were trimmed by 0 bases and 2 bases, with 12 bases remaining between them. CDR3 region: CASSLASTNPYEQYF. For the CDR3, the DNA is TGCGCCAGCAGCTTGGCCTCTACAAACCCCTACGAGCAGTACTTC.

This clonotype was seen a few times. The chain is built from TRBV7-9 and TRBJ1-1, with TRBD1 matching 9 bases. In germline, CDR1 is SEHNR, CDR2 FQNEAQ (reference sequence). This CDR3 has 14 residues. After removal of 8 bases from V and 3 bases from J, the junction contained 7 bases not matched to a gene. Here the CDR3 reads CASRPGQGDTEAFF. CDR3 DNA: TGTGCCAGCCGACCGGGACAGGGAGACACTGAAGCTTTCTTT. The full variable domain, in which reference TRBV7-9 and TRBJ1-1 provide the parts outside the CDR3, is DTGVSQNPRHKITKRGQNVTFRCDPISEHNRLYWYRQTLGQGPEFLTYFQNEAQLEKSRLLSDRFSAERPKGSFSTLEIQRTEQGDSAMYLCASRPGQGDTEAFFGQGTRLTVV.

The J gene is TRBJ1-2, the V gene TRBV7-2; no firm D call. V gave up 1 base and J gave up 3 bases, with 6 bases separating them. In germline, CDR1 is SGHTA, CDR2 FQGNSA. The CDR3 is made up of 13 amino acids. As DNA, the CDR3 is TGTGCCAGCAGCTTAGGTTTTGACTATGGCTACACCTTC. Its protein is CASSLGFDYGYTF.

This clonotype has at least ten counts. Here the CDR3 DNA reads TGCGCCAGCGGAAAACGGGAAACCGGGGAGCTGTTTTTT. It is translated as CASGKRETGELFF. The chain links TRBV5-1 to TRBJ2-2, with D possibly matching TRBD2 (5 bases). Germline CDR1 SGHRS, CDR2 YFSETQ. V was cut by 7 bases and J by 5 bases, with 12 bases left in between. This CDR3 spans 13 amino acids. The full variable domain, its missing parts supplied by reference TRBV5-1 and TRBJ2-2, is KAGVTQTPRYLIKTRGQQVTLSCSPISGHRSVSWYQQTPGQGLQFLFEYFSETQRNKGNFPGRFSGRQFSNSRSEMNVSTLELGDSALYLCASGKRETGELFFGEGSRLTVL.

This clonotype was picked up many times. This chain links TRBV5-1 with TRBJ2-1; D possibly corresponds to TRBD1 (6 bases). The V gene's germline CDR1 is SGHRS and CDR2 YFSETQ. The CDR3 is 14 amino acids. Trimming cost V 0 bases and J 7 bases, with 11 bases left between them. The CDR3, as DNA: TGCGCCAGCAGCTTGGGAACAGGGTATAATGAGCAGTTCTTC. This gives the protein CASSLGTGYNEQFF.

The rearrangement links TRBV6-5 to TRBJ2-5; 13 positions match TRBD2. The ends lost 4 bases at V and 5 bases at J; junction bases unmatched: 7. The CDR3 has 16 residues. CDR1 and CDR2 from the germline V gene are MNHEY and SVGAGI. The CDR3 bases are TGTGCCAGCAGTTTCAACGGACTAGCGGGGGAGGAGACCCAGTACTTC. Translating gives CASSFNGLAGEETQYF.

V is TRBV7-9 and J is TRBJ1-3, with D perhaps TRBD1 (5 bases). Trimming pared 10 bases from V and 4 bases from J, leaving 17 bases between. The CDR3 is made up of 14 amino acids. Germline loops: CDR1 SEHNR, CDR2 FQNEAQ (reference sequence). The CDR3: CATGVGALGNTIYF. The CDR3 bases are TGTGCCACCGGAGTAGGGGCCTTGGGAAACACCATATATTTT. The complete variable domain, with remaining parts taken from reference TRBV7-9 and TRBJ1-3, reads DTGVSQNPRHKITKRGQNVTFRCDPISEHNRLYWYRQTLGQGPEFLTYFQNEAQLEKSRLLSDRFSAERPKGSFSTLEIQRTEQGDSAMYLCATGVGALGNTIYFGEGSWLTVV.

This clonotype was observed at least ten times. The rearrangement joins TRBV19 to TRBJ2-3, with a tentative D call TRBD1 (6 bases). Germline CDR1 reads LNHDA; CDR2 reads SQIVND (reference sequence). The CDR3 has 14 amino acids. Trimming took off 5 bases at V and 6 bases at J, with 15 bases between the two ends. Here the CDR3 reads CASSSDRRRDTQYF. DNA for the CDR3: TGTGCCAGTAGTTCAGACAGGCGGAGGGATACGCAGTATTTT.

This clonotype was seen a few times. This chain joins TRBV5-5 and TRBJ2-7, with 10 positions matching TRBD1. The CDR3 runs 15 residues. Losses at the gene ends were 3 bases for V and 2 bases for J; bases not matched to a gene: 5. Germline V gene data show CDR1 as SGHKS and CDR2 as YYEKEE (reference sequence). The CDR3 DNA reads as TGTGCCAGCAGCTCTTTGGGGACAGGGGCCTACGAGCAGTACTTC. It is translated as CASSSLGTGAYEQYF.

This clonotype was seen a few times. V usage is TRBV5-1 and J usage is TRBJ2-4, with a tentative D call TRBD2 (6 bases). Trimming cost V 3 bases and J 5 bases, with 12 bases left between them. The CDR3 runs to 14 residues. In germline, CDR1 is SGHRS, CDR2 YFSETQ. The CDR3 sequence: CASSYSGVENIQYF. The CDR3 bases are TGCGCCAGCAGCTACTCGGGGGTGGAAAACATTCAGTACTTC.

The table lists this clonotype with a few counts. The CDR3 is CASSQDPTRTDTQYF. The DNA for the CDR3 is TGTGCCAGCAGCCAAGACCCGACCCGCACAGATACGCAGTATTTT. The rearrangement joins TRBV3-1 to TRBJ2-3; D not certain. Per the germline V gene, CDR1 is LGHDT and CDR2 is YNNKEL (reference sequence). V was clipped by 0 bases and J by 1 base, with 8 bases between them. CDR3 length: 15 residues.

The V and J genes are TRBV4-1 and TRBJ2-7; D unclear. CDR3 length equals 13 residues. Germline loops: CDR1 MGHRA, CDR2 YSYEKL. The V and J ends lost 1 base and 4 bases respectively, with 8 bases between them. DNA for the CDR3: TGCGCCAGCAGCCAAGTGCCTACTTACGAGCAGTACTTC. Encoded protein: CASSQVPTYEQYF.